The T cell receptor (beta chain) described here comes from a study of regulatory T cells in long-lasting Graves disease. There are a few counts of this clonotype. Time point noted: newly diagnosed GD, antithyroid drugs for less than 3 months. From PBMCs, RNA was extracted and then used to make the TCR library. CDR3 regions were amplified by Arm-PCR using iRepertoire HTBI primers to build TCR beta libraries. TCRdb re-analysed the multiplex PCR reads in MiXCR, keeping a single row per CDR3 protein. The top ten clones hold about 7.6% of a sample with about 430,000 distinct CDR3 sequences, 15% of them seen once. V gave up 2 bases and J gave up 6 bases, with 29 bases separating them. Germline CDR1 reads DFQATT; CDR2 reads SNEGSKA (reference sequence). This CDR3 has 18 amino acids. These data also featured in a second study, about T cells in Graves' hyperthyroidism and ophthalmopathy.

The receptor was isolated from a woman in her thirties or forties with Graves disease. J is TRBJ2-7 and V is TRBV20-1; D might be TRBD2 (6 bases). Sequenced here: peripheral blood mononuclear cells (PBMCs), sampled at new diagnosis, from a patient treated with antithyroid drugs. CDR3 protein: CSARPRTSPVLASSEQYF. The DNA for the CDR3 is TGCAGTGCTAGACCCAGGACATCTCCGGTTCTAGCGAGCTCCGAGCAGTACTTC.